Presented here are 8 T cell receptor beta chains from one specimen sequenced in a study of T cell responses to AZD1222 COVID-19 vaccine. The data were produced by immunoSEQ multiplex PCR, yet TCRdb's version contains in-frame clones alone and is incomplete. The sample includes 92,000 or so clones, 80% to 90% seen only once; the top ten take 1.5% to 2%. Sample: peripheral blood, taken on day 0 of AZD1222 vaccination. Receptors were obtained from an adult in good health.

V is TRBV7-3 and J is TRBJ2-1; 16 positions agree with TRBD2. Germline assignment: CDR1 SGHTA and CDR2 FQGTGA. The CDR3 runs 17 residues. V was pared by 5 bases and J by 5 bases, with 6 bases of the junction left unmatched. CDR3 coding DNA: TGTGCCAGCAGCCGCAGAGGGACTAGCGGGGGGGACAATGAGCAGTTCTTC. Encoded protein: CASSRRGTSGGDNEQFF. The entire variable domain, with the rest obtained from reference TRBV7-3 and TRBJ2-1, is as follows: GAGVSQTPSNKVTEKGKYVELRCDPISGHTALYWYRQSLGQGPEFLIYFQGTGAADDSGLPNDRFFAVRPEGSVSTLKIQRTERGDSAVYLCASSRRGTSGGDNEQFFGPGTRLTVL.

CDR3 sequence: CASSFSSQEYEQYF. CDR3 nucleotide sequence: TGTGCCAGCAGCTTCAGTAGCCAGGAGTACGAGCAGTACTTC. V is TRBV7-9 and J is TRBJ2-7, with no clear D. The germline gives CDR1 SEHNR, CDR2 FQNEAQ (reference sequence). Trimming cost V 3 bases and J 4 bases, with 13 bases left between them. This CDR3 spans 14 amino acids.

The table lists this clone with a count of one. The genes are TRBV11-1 and TRBJ2-7, with a possible D match to TRBD1 (7 bases). Deletions cut 0 bases from V and 0 bases from J, with 15 bases between. This CDR3 has 17 amino acids. Germline assignment: CDR1 SGHAT and CDR2 FQDESV (reference sequence). The CDR3 nucleotides are TGTGCCAGCAGCTTAGCGGCGGGACAGATTCTCTCCTACGAGCAGTACTTC. Protein sequence: CASSLAAGQILSYEQYF.

This chain uses TRBV9 with TRBJ2-2; D possibly corresponds to TRBD2 (5 bases). V was cut by 7 bases and J by 2 bases, with 15 bases left in between. The CDR3 is 15 residues long. The V gene's germline CDR1 is SGDLS and CDR2 YYNGEE. The DNA of the CDR3 is TGTGCCAGCTCCCGCGGACTCACAAACACCGGGGAGCTGTTTTTT. Amino acids: CASSRGLTNTGELFF.

This clone was seen once. This chain uses TRBV7-2 with TRBJ2-1; no firm D call. The V end was cut by 1 base, the J end by 6 bases, with 13 bases between. CDR1 and CDR2 from the germline V gene are SGHTA and FQGNSA. This CDR3 is 15 amino acids long. The CDR3 DNA follows: TGTGCCAGCAGCTTAGAGGGTAGGCCAATCAATGAGCAGTTCTTC. Encoded protein: CASSLEGRPINEQFF.

V gene TRBV3-1 (or the pseudogene TRBV3-2) combines with J gene TRBJ2-1, with a weak D call TRBD2 (5 bases). Germline assignment: CDR1 LGHDT and CDR2 YNNKEL (reference sequence). The CDR3 is 15 amino acids. Trimming took off 0 bases at V and 7 bases at J, with 13 bases between the two ends. The CDR3 bases are TGTGCCAGCAGCCAAGATACGGCCCGGGGTAATGAGCAGTTCTTC. It encodes CASSQDTARGNEQFF.

The chain is built from TRBV15 and TRBJ2-7; D call uncertain. Trimming cost V 8 bases and J 3 bases, with 8 bases left between them. This CDR3 has 11 residues. CDR1 and CDR2 (germline): LNHNV, YYDKDF (reference sequence). The CDR3 spells CATGKGYEQYF. Written as DNA, the CDR3 is TGTGCCACCGGCAAGGGCTACGAGCAGTACTTC.

This chain connects TRBV6-4 to TRBJ2-2, with 10 bases lining up with TRBD1. Germline values: CDR1 MRHNA, CDR2 SNTAGT. This CDR3 is built from 14 residues. V lost 4 bases and J lost 4; bases outside the gene matches: 0. The CDR3 DNA reads TGTGCCAGCAGTGGGACAGGGGGCACCGGGGAGCTGTTTTTT. Its protein product is CASSGTGGTGELFF.